This T cell receptor beta chain is drawn from a study of prognosis after radiotherapy for stage I lung cancer. The CDR3 consists of 13 residues. Germline V gives CDR1 SGHVS, CDR2 FQNEAQ. V was shortened by 1 base and J by 3 bases, with 7 bases between the two germline ends. Researchers used two-round multiplex PCR to amplify TCR beta CDR3 starting from genomic DNA. Initially, in first-round PCR, primers specific to each TRBV and TRBJ gene were used. In TCRdb, the multiplex PCR reads were re-called with MiXCR into one record per CDR3 protein. The sample has 30,000 to 40,000 distinct CDR3 sequences, about 32% seen once. Ten or more counts support this clonotype.

The material sequenced was PBMCs, taken before or after stereotactic body radiation therapy (not recorded which). This chain connects TRBV7-8 to TRBJ2-7, with TRBD2 as a possible D gene (6 bases). This receptor was identified in a donor aged 50 or older with non-small cell lung cancer. In nucleotides, the CDR3 is TGTGCCAGCAGCTTAGGCGGGAACTACGAGCAGTACTTC. Translation gives CASSLGGNYEQYF.